This T cell receptor (beta chain) stems from a study of T cells after posttransplantation cyclophosphamide. Findings of the study overall: TRB overlap between skin or GI tissue T cells and blood was limited.

The CDR3 covers 14 residues. Germline V lookup: CDR1 LGHNA, CDR2 YSLEER. V lost 0 bases, J lost 7 bases, and 9 bases lay in between. Only in-frame clones appear in the TCRdb table, and some are missing; sequencing was by immunoSEQ multiplex PCR. The sample has under 25,000 clones; less than 80% are singletons. A marrow graft followed busulfan-fludarabine conditioning, with cyclophosphamide on days +3 and +4. This clone was detected only a few times. Its specificity is unknown. The source material was PBMCs, sampled after an allogeneic stem cell transplant with post-transplant cyclophosphamide. This sequence originates from a young adult male patient who received an allogeneic stem cell transplant from a related donor, was CMV-positive, and had acute GVHD only. Some T cells may originate from the graft donor. The V call is TRBV4-3, the J call TRBJ2-2; D may be TRBD2 (5 bases). CDR3 region: CASSQDRDIGELFF. The DNA of the CDR3 is TGCGCCAGCAGCCAAGATCGGGATATCGGGGAGCTGTTTTTT.